This T cell receptor beta chain was sequenced for a study of monozygotic twins with cystic fibrosis. About this clone: Its target is unknown.

Libraries were prepared by immunoSEQ multiplex PCR; TCRdb keeps only in-frame clonotypes and omits some of them. The sample consists of tens of thousands of clones, about 87% of them appearing once. The germline V gene has CDR1 LGHNA and CDR2 YSLEER. This CDR3 comprises 19 residues. V lost 4 bases, J lost 5 bases, and 20 bases stayed unmatched. General study findings and limits: Unrelated CF individuals shared fewer identical clonotypes than monozygotic CF twins.

The clonotype originates from a woman between 25 and 40 years old with cystic fibrosis. V gene TRBV4-3 combines with J gene TRBJ2-5; TRBD2 agrees at 9 bases. The specimen was blood. The CDR3 coding sequence is TGCGCCAGCAGCCCCCGGGCGGGGGGGCCTGGGGCCAAGTTGGAGACCCAGTACTTC. This gives the protein CASSPRAGGPGAKLETQYF.